Presented here are 9 T cell receptor beta chains from one specimen sequenced in a study of T cell repertoires in cytomegalovirus infection (dated by TCRdb to the late 2010s). The sequencer was an Illumina HiSeq 1500. TCRdb took the public reads, trimmed them with fastp at Q25, ran MiXCR for clone calling and kept in-frame beta chains. A single entry per CDR3 protein holds the most common genes and DNA from its merged rows. The sample has fewer than 1,000,000 distinct CDR3 sequences on record, approximately 31% of them singletons. Around an eighth of the sample goes to the ten largest clones. This specimen's treatment or condition label, per the study, means: in vitro stimulation with specific CMV peptide epitopes to enrich CMV-specific T cells. These receptors have no known antigen. The sample was cultured CD8+ T cells from PBMCs, taken from culture after CMV antigen stimulation. Source of these receptors: a human donor in good health (CMV status not recorded). Some clones in this sample may be carry-over from other donors' samples.

This chain uses TRBV27 with TRBJ1-1; D is perhaps TRBD1 (5 bases). Per germline, CDR1 MNHEY and CDR2 SMNVEV (reference sequence). The CDR3 totals 14 residues. The V and J ends lost 4 bases and 1 base respectively, with 10 bases between them. CDR3 nucleotides: TGTGCCAGCAGTTCAGGGATTCCGAACACTGAAGCTTTCTTT. It yields the protein CASSSGIPNTEAFF.

The V gene is TRBV7-6, the J gene TRBJ2-7; possible D gene TRBD2, 5 bases. The CDR3 spans 15 residues. Germline lookup yields CDR1 SGHVS and CDR2 FNYEAQ. Trimming took off 9 bases at V and 0 bases at J, with 18 bases between the two ends. CDR3 residues: CASTPGPGDSYEQYF. DNA for the CDR3: TGTGCCAGTACCCCAGGTCCCGGGGACTCCTACGAGCAGTACTTC.

In DNA form, the CDR3 reads TGTGCCAGCAGTATCCGCCCTACAGATACGCAGTATTTT. It encodes CASSIRPTDTQYF. This chain links TRBV6-6 with TRBJ2-3, with D unclear. The CDR3 is 13 amino acids. Looked up from germline, CDR1 is MNHNY and CDR2 is SVGAGI (reference sequence). V was trimmed by 5 bases and J by 3 bases, leaving 9 bases between them.

This chain connects TRBV6-5 to TRBJ1-1; a weak D match, TRBD1 (5 bases). The length of the CDR3 is 14 residues. The ends were cut back, 8 bases at V and 2 bases at J, with 15 bases in the middle. Germline CDR1 and CDR2: MNHEY and SVGAGI. The DNA of the CDR3 is TGTGCCAGCGAAAGGGAGGGGTTTAACACTGAAGCTTTCTTT. Its translation: CASEREGFNTEAFF.

A few counts support this clonotype. The CDR3 region is CASALGSRYF. The CDR3 region has the DNA TGTGCCAGCGCCTTAGGGTCGAGGTACTTC. The J gene is TRBJ2-7, the V gene TRBV6-1; D remains ambiguous. CDR3 length equals 10 residues. With 8 bases removed from V and 12 bases from J, the gap between germline ends came to 14 bases. Germline V CDR1 and CDR2: MNHNS, SASEGT.

The chain combines TRBV7-9 with TRBJ1-2; D gene uncertain. V lost 5 bases, J lost 3 bases, and 16 bases lay in between. Looked up from germline, CDR1 is SEHNR and CDR2 is FQNEAQ (reference sequence). This CDR3 is built from 15 residues. This chain's CDR3 is CASSPPSLEDYGYTF. In DNA, the CDR3 is TGTGCCAGCAGCCCCCCCAGCTTGGAGGACTATGGCTACACCTTC.

This clonotype was recorded at least ten times. The chain links TRBV12-3 or TRBV12-4 to TRBJ1-1; D remains unclear. This CDR3 contains 12 residues. With 5 bases removed from V and 5 bases from J, the gap between germline ends came to 9 bases. The CDR3, as DNA: TGTGCCAGCAGTCTGGCGGAGACTGAAGCTTTCTTT. This codes for CASSLAETEAFF.

This chain connects TRBV5-5 to TRBJ2-5; 12 bases align to TRBD1. V was clipped by 0 bases and J by 5 bases; unmatched bases: 8. The germline CDR1 and CDR2 sequences are SGHKS and YYEKEE (reference sequence). CDR3 length equals 17 residues. For the CDR3, the DNA is TGTGCCAGCAGCTTGGGGGACAGGGGGCTATTCGAGGAGACCCAGTACTTC. Residues: CASSLGDRGLFEETQYF.

The chain recombines TRBV11-2 with TRBJ2-1; TRBD2 matches 9 bases. The trim removed 1 base at V and 8 bases at J, leaving 18 bases unmatched. Germline V gene sequence: CDR1 SGHAT, CDR2 FQNNGV. CDR3 size: 19 residues. Written as DNA, the CDR3 is TGTGCCAGCAGCTTAGGATCCGGAGGCCTCGCGGGGGGGCTGGATGAGCAGTTCTTC. Translation: CASSLGSGGLAGGLDEQFF.